This T cell receptor (beta chain) was sequenced in a study of T cell responses to AZD1222 COVID-19 vaccine. Assay used: immunoSEQ multiplex PCR; TCRdb lists only in-frame clones, some missing. The data hold some 110,000 clones, with around 88% observed a single time. This clone was observed a single time. Looked up from germline, CDR1 is MGHRA and CDR2 is YSYEKL. Trimming stripped 4 bases from V and 0 bases from J, with 9 bases between. The CDR3 extends over 15 amino acids. The input for sequencing was peripheral blood, taken 28 days after the second AZD1222 dose. V is TRBV4-1 and J is TRBJ1-4; D is undetermined. The receptor was isolated from an adult who received the AZD1222 COVID-19 vaccine. The DNA of the CDR3 is TGCGCCAGCAGCCTCTTGAGGGCAACTAATGAAAAACTGTTTTTT. Its translation is CASSLLRATNEKLFF.